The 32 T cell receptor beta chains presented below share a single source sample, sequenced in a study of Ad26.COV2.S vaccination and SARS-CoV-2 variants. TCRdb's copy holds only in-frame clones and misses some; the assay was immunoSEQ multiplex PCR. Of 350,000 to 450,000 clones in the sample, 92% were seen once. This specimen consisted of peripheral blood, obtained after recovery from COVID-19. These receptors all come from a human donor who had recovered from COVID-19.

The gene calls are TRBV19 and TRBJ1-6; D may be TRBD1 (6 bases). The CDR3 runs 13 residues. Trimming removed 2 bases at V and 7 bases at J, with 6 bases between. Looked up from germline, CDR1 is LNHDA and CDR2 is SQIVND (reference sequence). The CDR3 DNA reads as TGTGCCAGTAGTATACAGGGGAATTCACCCCTCCACTTT. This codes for CASSIQGNSPLHF. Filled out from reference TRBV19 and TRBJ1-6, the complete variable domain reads DGGITQSPKYLFRKEGQNVTLSCEQNLNHDAMYWYRQDPGQGLRLIYYSQIVNDFQKGDIAEGYSVSREKKESFPLTVTSAQKNPTAFYLCASSIQGNSPLHFGNGTRLTVT.

CDR3: CASSQPTGAGNTEAFF. The CDR3 nucleotides are TGTGCCAGTAGTCAACCGACAGGGGCGGGGAACACTGAAGCTTTCTTT. J is TRBJ1-1 and V is TRBV19; 8 nucleotides agree with TRBD1. From germline, CDR1 is LNHDA and CDR2 SQIVND (reference sequence). V shed 5 bases and J 1 base; nucleotides not matched to a gene: 9. CDR3 length: 16 residues.

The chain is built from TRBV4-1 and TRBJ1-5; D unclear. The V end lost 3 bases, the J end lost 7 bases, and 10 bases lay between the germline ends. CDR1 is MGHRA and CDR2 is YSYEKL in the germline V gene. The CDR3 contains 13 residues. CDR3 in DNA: TGCGCCAGCAGCCACCAAGACGGACAGCCCCAGCATTTT. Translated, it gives CASSHQDGQPQHF.

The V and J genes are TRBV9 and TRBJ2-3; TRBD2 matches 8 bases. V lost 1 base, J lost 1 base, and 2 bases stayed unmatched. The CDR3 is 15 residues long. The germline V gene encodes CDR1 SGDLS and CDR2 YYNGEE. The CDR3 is CASSVKAGGTDTQYF. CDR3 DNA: TGTGCCAGCAGCGTAAAAGCGGGGGGCACAGATACGCAGTATTTT.

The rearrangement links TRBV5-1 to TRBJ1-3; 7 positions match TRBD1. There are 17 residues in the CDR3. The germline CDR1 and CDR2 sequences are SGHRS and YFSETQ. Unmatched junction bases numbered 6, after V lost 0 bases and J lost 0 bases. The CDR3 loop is CASSLVAGGSSGNTIYF. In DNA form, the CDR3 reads TGCGCCAGCAGCTTGGTCGCAGGGGGAAGCTCTGGAAACACCATATATTTT.

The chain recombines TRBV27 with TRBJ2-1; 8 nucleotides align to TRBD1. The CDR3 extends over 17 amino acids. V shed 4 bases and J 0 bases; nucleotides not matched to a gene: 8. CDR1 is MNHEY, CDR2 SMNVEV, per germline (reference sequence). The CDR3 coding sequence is TGTGCCAGCAGTTCACGGACAGGGCAACTCTCCTACAATGAGCAGTTCTTC. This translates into CASSSRTGQLSYNEQFF.

CDR3 coding DNA: TGTGCCAGCAGCTTAGTGCATGGGACCGCCGAGCAGTACTTC. It specifies CASSLVHGTAEQYF. The rearrangement links TRBV7-2 to TRBJ2-7; D possibly matches TRBD1 or TRBD2 (5 bases each). V lost 1 base, J lost 6 bases, and 13 bases lay in between. From germline, CDR1 is SGHTA and CDR2 FQGNSA. The CDR3 runs to 14 residues.

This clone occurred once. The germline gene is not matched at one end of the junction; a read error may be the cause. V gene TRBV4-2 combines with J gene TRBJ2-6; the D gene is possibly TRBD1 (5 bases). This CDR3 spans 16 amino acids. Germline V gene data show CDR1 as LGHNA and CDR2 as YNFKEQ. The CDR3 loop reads CASSQDSGSGANVLAF. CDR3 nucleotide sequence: TGTGCCAGCAGCCAAGACTCTGGCTCTGGGGCCAACGTCCTGGCTTTC.

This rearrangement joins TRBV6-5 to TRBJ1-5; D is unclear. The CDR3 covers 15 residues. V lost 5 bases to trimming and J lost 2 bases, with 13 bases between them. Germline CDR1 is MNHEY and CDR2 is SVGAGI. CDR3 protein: CASSRTRTGNQPQHF. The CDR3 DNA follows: TGTGCCAGCAGTCGGACCCGGACGGGCAATCAGCCCCAGCATTTT.

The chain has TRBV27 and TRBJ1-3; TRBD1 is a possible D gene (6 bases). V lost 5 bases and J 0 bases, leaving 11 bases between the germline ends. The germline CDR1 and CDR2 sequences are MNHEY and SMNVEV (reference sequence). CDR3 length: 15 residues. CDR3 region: CASSQDRYSGNTIYF. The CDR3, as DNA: TGTGCCAGCAGTCAGGACAGATACTCTGGAAACACCATATATTTT.

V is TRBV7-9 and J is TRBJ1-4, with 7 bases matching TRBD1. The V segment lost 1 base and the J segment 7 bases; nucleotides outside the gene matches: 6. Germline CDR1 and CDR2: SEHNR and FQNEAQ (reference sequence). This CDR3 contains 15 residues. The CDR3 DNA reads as TGTGCCAGCAGCTTAGGGGACAGCCTAAGTGAAAAACTGTTTTTT. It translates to CASSLGDSLSEKLFF.

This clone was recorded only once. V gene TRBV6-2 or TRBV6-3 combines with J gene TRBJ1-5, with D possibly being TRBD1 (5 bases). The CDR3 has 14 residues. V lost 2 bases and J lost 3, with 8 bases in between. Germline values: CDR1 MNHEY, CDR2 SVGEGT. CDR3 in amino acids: CASSYSRDNQPQHF. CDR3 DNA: TGTGCCAGCAGTTACAGCAGGGACAATCAGCCCCAGCATTTT.

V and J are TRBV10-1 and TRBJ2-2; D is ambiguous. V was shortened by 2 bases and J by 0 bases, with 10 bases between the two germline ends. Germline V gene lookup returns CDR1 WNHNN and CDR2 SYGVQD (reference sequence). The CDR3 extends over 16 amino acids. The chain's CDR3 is CASSEIRAPNTGELFF. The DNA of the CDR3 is TGCGCCAGCAGTGAGATACGGGCCCCGAACACCGGGGAGCTGTTTTTT.

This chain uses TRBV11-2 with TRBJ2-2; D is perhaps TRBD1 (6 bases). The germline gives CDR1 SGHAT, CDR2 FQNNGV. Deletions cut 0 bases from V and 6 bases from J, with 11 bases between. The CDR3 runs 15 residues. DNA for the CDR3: TGTGCCAGCAGCTTAGAGTGGGGGCCGGCCGGGGAGCTGTTTTTT. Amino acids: CASSLEWGPAGELFF.

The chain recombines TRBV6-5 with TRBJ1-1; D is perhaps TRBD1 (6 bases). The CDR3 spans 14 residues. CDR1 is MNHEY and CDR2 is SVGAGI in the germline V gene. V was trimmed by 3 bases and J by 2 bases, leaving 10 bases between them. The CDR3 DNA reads TGTGCCAGCAGTTATCGGACAGCTAACACTGAAGCTTTCTTT. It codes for CASSYRTANTEAFF.

CDR3 sequence reads: CASSDQGGSEKLFF. The CDR3 DNA reads TGTGCCAGCAGCGACCAGGGGGGGAGTGAAAAACTGTTTTTT. The chain recombines TRBV5-4 with TRBJ1-4; TRBD1 matches at 7 bases. The CDR3 runs to 14 residues. CDR1 and CDR2 (germline): SGHNT, YYREEE (reference sequence). J gave up 7 bases and V 4 bases, and 7 bases lay outside the gene matches. Combining the CDR3 with reference TRBV5-4 and TRBJ1-4 gives the whole variable domain ETGVTQSPTHLIKTRGQQVTLRCSSQSGHNTVSWYQQALGQGPQFIFQYYREEENGRGNFPPRFSGLQFPNYSSELNVNALELDDSALYLCASSDQGGSEKLFFGSGTQLSVL.

The CDR3 DNA follows: TGCGCCAGCAGCCAATCCAGAAGCACTGAAGCTTTCTTT. It is translated as CASSQSRSTEAFF. V and J are TRBV4-1 and TRBJ1-1; D not resolved. From germline, CDR1 is MGHRA and CDR2 YSYEKL. V dropped 2 bases and J dropped 4 bases, with 8 bases sitting between them. CDR3 length equals 13 residues.

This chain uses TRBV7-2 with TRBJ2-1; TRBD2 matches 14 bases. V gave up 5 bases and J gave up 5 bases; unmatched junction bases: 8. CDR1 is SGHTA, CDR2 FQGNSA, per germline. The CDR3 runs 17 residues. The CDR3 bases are TGTGCCAGCAGCAGACGGACTAGCGGGGGGAAAAACAATGAGCAGTTCTTC. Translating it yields CASSRRTSGGKNNEQFF.

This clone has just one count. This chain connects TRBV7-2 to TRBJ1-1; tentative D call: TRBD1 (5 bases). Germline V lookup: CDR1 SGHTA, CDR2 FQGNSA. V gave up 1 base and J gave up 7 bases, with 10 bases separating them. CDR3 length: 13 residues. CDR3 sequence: CASSLEGPNEAFF. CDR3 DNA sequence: TGTGCCAGCAGCTTAGAGGGACCCAATGAAGCTTTCTTT.

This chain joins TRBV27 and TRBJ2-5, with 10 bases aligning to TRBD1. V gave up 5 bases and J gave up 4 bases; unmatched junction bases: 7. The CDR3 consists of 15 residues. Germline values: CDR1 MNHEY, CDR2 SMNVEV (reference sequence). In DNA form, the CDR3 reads TGTGCCAGCAGTCCGGGACAGGGGAGCACAGAGACCCAGTACTTC. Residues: CASSPGQGSTETQYF.

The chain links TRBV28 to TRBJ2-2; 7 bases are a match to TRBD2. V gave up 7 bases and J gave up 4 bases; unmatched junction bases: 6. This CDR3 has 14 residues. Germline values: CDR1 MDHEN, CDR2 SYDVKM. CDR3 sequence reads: CASTLAGLTGELFF. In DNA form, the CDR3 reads TGTGCCAGCACCTTAGCGGGCCTCACCGGGGAGCTGTTTTTT.

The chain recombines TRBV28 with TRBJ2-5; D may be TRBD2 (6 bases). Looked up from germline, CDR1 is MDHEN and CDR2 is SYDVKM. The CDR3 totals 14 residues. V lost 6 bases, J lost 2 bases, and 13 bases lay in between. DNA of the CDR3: TGTGCCAGCAGGCGGGACCCCTCTCAAGAGACCCAGTACTTC. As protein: CASRRDPSQETQYF.

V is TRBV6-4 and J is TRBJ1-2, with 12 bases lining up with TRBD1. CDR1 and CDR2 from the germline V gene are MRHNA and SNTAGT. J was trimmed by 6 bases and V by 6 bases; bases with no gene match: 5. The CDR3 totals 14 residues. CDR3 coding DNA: TGTGCCAGCAGGGGGACAGGGGGCAACCATGGCTACACCTTC. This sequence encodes CASRGTGGNHGYTF.

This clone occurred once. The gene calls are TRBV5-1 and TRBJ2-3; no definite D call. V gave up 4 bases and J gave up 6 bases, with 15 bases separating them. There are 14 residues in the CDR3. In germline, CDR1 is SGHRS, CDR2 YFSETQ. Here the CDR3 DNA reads TGCGCCAGCAGCGAGGAGTACCCCGTCGATACGCAGTATTTT. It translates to CASSEEYPVDTQYF.

The CDR3 reads CASSAYRGAFYNEQFF. CDR3 nucleotides: TGTGCCAGCAGCGCCTACAGGGGGGCTTTTTACAATGAGCAGTTCTTC. V and J are TRBV7-8 and TRBJ2-1, with 8 bases fitting TRBD1. Germline V gives CDR1 SGHVS, CDR2 FQNEAQ. This CDR3 is built from 16 residues. After removal of 5 bases from V and 4 bases from J, the junction contained 10 bases not matched to a gene.

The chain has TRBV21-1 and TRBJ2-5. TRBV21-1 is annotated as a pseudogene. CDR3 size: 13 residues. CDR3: CASSGRRSETQYF. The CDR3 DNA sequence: TGTGCCAGCAGCGGTAGACGATCAGAGACCCAGTACTTC.

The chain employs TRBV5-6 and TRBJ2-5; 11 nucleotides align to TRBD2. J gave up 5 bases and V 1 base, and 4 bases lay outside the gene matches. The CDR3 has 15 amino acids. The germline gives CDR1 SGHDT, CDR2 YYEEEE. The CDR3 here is CASSLRLAGQETQYF. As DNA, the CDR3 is TGTGCCAGCAGCTTGAGACTAGCGGGGCAGGAGACCCAGTACTTC.

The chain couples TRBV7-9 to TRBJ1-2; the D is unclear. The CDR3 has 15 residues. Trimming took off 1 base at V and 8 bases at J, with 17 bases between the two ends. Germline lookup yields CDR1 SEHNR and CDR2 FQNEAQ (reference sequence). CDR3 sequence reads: CASSLVDSFAGGYTF. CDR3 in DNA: TGTGCCAGCAGCTTAGTCGACTCTTTCGCGGGGGGCTACACCTTC.

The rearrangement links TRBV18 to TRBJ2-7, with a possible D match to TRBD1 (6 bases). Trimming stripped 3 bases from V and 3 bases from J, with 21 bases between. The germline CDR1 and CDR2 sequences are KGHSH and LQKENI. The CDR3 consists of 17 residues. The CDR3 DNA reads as TGTGCCAGCTCACCTGGCTCGCAGGGGCTCACGTACTACGAGCAGTACTTC. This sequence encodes CASSPGSQGLTYYEQYF.

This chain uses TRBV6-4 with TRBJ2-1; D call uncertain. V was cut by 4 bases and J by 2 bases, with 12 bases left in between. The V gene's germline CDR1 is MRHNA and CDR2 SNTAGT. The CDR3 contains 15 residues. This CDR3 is CASSVSFGPYNEQFF. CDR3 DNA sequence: TGTGCCAGCAGTGTTTCTTTTGGACCCTACAATGAGCAGTTCTTC.

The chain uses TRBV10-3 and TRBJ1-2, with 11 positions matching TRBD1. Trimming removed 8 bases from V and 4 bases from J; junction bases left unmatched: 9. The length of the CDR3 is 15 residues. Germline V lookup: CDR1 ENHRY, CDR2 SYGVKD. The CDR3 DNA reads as TGTGCCATCCCCCAGGGACAGGGGGAAACCTATGGCTACACCTTC. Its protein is CAIPQGQGETYGYTF.

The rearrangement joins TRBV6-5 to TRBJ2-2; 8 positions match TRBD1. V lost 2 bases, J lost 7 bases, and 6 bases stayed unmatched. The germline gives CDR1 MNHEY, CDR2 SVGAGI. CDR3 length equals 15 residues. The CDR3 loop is CASSYATGGGGELFF. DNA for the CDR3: TGTGCCAGCAGTTACGCCACAGGGGGTGGCGGGGAGCTGTTTTTT.